This TCR beta chain is from a study of shared clonotypes between healthy human individuals. The V gene's germline CDR1 is MGHRA and CDR2 YSYEKL. The CDR3 consists of 15 residues. J lost 4 bases, V lost 4 bases, and 7 bases had no gene match. Nashville, Tennessee was home to all donors, each a Caucasian adult. Assay: immunoSEQ multiplex PCR; the TCRdb copy retains only in-frame clones and omits some. The sample includes about 320,000 clones, around 86% of them seen just once. The sequencing sample was made of memory CD8+ T cells sorted from blood. The subset is: CD45RO+ cells pooled with CCR7-negative TemRA cells. The rearrangement links TRBV4-1 to TRBJ2-1; 7 bases match TRBD1. The receptor was isolated from a man in his late teens or twenties in good health. The CDR3 is CASSPDRVKYNEQFF. The CDR3 DNA reads TGCGCCAGCAGCCCAGACAGGGTTAAGTACAATGAGCAGTTCTTC.